The 10 T cell receptor beta chains below were found in one sample sequenced in a study of blood T cell repertoires in COVID-19. Measured with immunoSEQ multiplex PCR; TCRdb has only the in-frame clones, and not every one. The data show some 20,000 clones, with roughly 81% seen just once and roughly 8% held by the top ten. The source material was peripheral blood. Receptors originate from a man aged 55 to 70 with acute or convalescent COVID-19.

The rearrangement joins TRBV5-1 to TRBJ1-2, with D unclear. CDR3 length: 12 amino acids. The germline V and J ends were trimmed by 4 bases and 4 bases, with 8 bases remaining between them. The germline gives CDR1 SGHRS, CDR2 YFSETQ. The CDR3 loop is CASSPDFYGYTF. The CDR3 DNA reads TGCGCCAGCAGCCCGGACTTCTATGGCTACACCTTC.

The chain couples TRBV6-5 to TRBJ2-1; 8 bases are a match to TRBD2. The ends lost 6 bases at V and 3 bases at J; junction bases unmatched: 7. Germline CDR1 MNHEY, CDR2 SVGAGI. This CDR3 has 15 amino acids. The CDR3 DNA reads TGTGCCAGCAGCCGAGCGGGGGCTGACTACAATGAGCAGTTCTTC. Amino acids: CASSRAGADYNEQFF.

The V and J genes are TRBV20-1 and TRBJ1-2; D uncertain. In germline, CDR1 is DFQATT, CDR2 SNEGSKA (reference sequence). Trimming left V 3 bases short and J 8 bases short, with 10 bases between. The CDR3 covers 11 residues. The CDR3 protein is CSARGGEGYTF. DNA of the CDR3: TGCAGTGCTAGGGGCGGGGAAGGCTACACCTTC.

The chain has TRBV14 and TRBJ1-2; 12 bases match TRBD1. CDR1 is SGHDN and CDR2 is FVKESK in the germline V gene. The CDR3 covers 16 residues. Losses at the gene ends were 5 bases for V and 7 bases for J; bases not matched to a gene: 11. For the CDR3, the DNA is TGTGCCAGCAGCGCGAAATCCGGGACAGGGGGCAGTGGCTACACCTTC. This sequence encodes CASSAKSGTGGSGYTF.

The chain employs TRBV2 and TRBJ2-2; TRBD2 matches 14 bases. This CDR3 is built from 15 residues. V gave up 8 bases and J gave up 6 bases; unmatched junction bases: 5. Looked up from germline, CDR1 is SNHLY and CDR2 is FYNNEI. The CDR3 DNA sequence: TGTGCCAGCGAAGGGGGACTAGCGGGGGCCGGGGAGCTGTTTTTT. This sequence encodes CASEGGLAGAGELFF.

V usage is TRBV6-5 and J usage is TRBJ1-2; D is ambiguous. The V and J ends lost 8 bases and 0 bases respectively, with 10 bases between them. The CDR3 is made up of 13 amino acids. Germline V CDR1 and CDR2: MNHEY, SVGAGI. CDR3 in DNA: TGTGCCAGCTGGGCAGGCACTAACTATGGCTACACCTTC. Its translation is CASWAGTNYGYTF.

The rearrangement uses TRBV5-1 and TRBJ2-3; 7 nucleotides agree with TRBD1. In germline, CDR1 is SGHRS, CDR2 YFSETQ. There are 14 residues in the CDR3. Trimming took 4 bases from V and 3 from J; bases not matched to a gene: 5. The CDR3 DNA is TGCGCCAGCAGCGATGAACAGGGGACAGATACGCAGTATTTT. The encoded protein is CASSDEQGTDTQYF.

The chain has TRBV5-8 and TRBJ2-7, with D perhaps matching TRBD1 (6 bases). V was cut by 4 bases and J by 1 base, with 18 bases left in between. Germline V gene sequence: CDR1 SGHTS, CDR2 YDEGEE. CDR3 length equals 16 residues. The CDR3 DNA sequence: TGTGCCAGCAGCCCCTTTAGGGGGAGCCCTTCCTACGAGCAGTACTTC. It codes for CASSPFRGSPSYEQYF.

The chain uses TRBV7-9 and TRBJ2-5; 10 bases line up with TRBD2. The V gene's germline CDR1 is SEHNR and CDR2 FQNEAQ (reference sequence). The V segment lost 5 bases and the J segment 7 bases; nucleotides outside the gene matches: 16. The CDR3 spans 17 residues. Here the CDR3 reads CASSPPETSGVRGTQYF. Written as DNA, the CDR3 is TGTGCCAGCAGCCCGCCTGAAACTAGCGGGGTTCGCGGGACCCAGTACTTC.

This sequence joins TRBV18 and TRBJ1-2; TRBD1 agrees at 7 bases. Germline CDR1 reads KGHSH; CDR2 reads LQKENI. J lost 6 bases, V lost 3 bases, and 10 bases had no gene match. CDR3 length: 15 residues. CDR3 protein: CASSPRGGTDDGYTF. The CDR3 nucleotides read TGTGCCAGCTCACCTAGAGGGGGGACAGACGATGGCTACACCTTC.